Listed below are T cell receptor beta chains from one sample, sequenced in a study of blood T cell repertoires in COVID-19. Profiling relied on immunoSEQ multiplex PCR, and the TCRdb table lists in-frame clones only, not all of them. This sample has 400,000 to 500,000 clones, with 88% found just once. The sequenced sample consisted of PBMCs or T cells enriched from blood (not recorded which). The receptors were sampled from a woman aged 40-49 years who had recovered from COVID-19. The CDR3 runs from the conserved cysteine through the conserved F or W. Fields, in order: J gene, V gene, D gene, CDR3 protein, CDR3 DNA. A D gene is named only where the DNA matches it firmly.

TRBJ1-3 TRBV5-6 - CASSPGGRGNTIYF TGTGCCAGCAGCCCCGGGGGACGAGGAAACACCATATATTTT
TRBJ2-3 TRBV7-8 - CASSLDTGRSTDTQYF TGTGCCAGCAGCTTAGATACAGGGCGAAGCACAGATACGCAGTATTTT
TRBJ2-1 TRBV6-8 TRBD2 CASSYWIAGGAYNEQFF TGTGCCAGCAGTTACTGGATAGCGGGAGGGGCCTACAATGAGCAGTTCTTC
TRBJ1-2 TRBV5-1 TRBD1 CASRLGTGESGYTF TGCGCCAGCAGGTTAGGGACAGGGGAGTCGGGCTACACCTTC
TRBJ2-7 TRBV4-1 TRBD1 CASSYGDSSYEQYF TGCGCCAGCAGCTATGGGGACAGCTCCTACGAGCAGTACTTC
TRBJ2-5 TRBV7-9 - CASSLVTAGQETQYF TGTGCCAGCAGCTTAGTAACGGCAGGGCAAGAGACCCAGTACTTC
TRBJ2-1 TRBV5-1 - CASSLRGTSYNEQFF TGCGCCAGCAGCTTGCGCGGGACGAGCTACAATGAGCAGTTCTTC
TRBJ2-1 TRBV7-9 - CASSPRAIAAGFTYNEQFF TGTGCCAGCAGCCCGAGGGCGATAGCGGCTGGATTTACCTACAATGAGCAGTTCTTC
TRBJ1-1 TRBV29-1 TRBD1 CSVTARQGMNTEAFF TGCAGCGTGACGGCGAGACAGGGCATGAACACTGAAGCTTTCTTT
TRBJ1-2 TRBV19 - CASSIRGSADYTF TGTGCCAGTAGTATTCGGGGGTCCGCGGACTACACCTTC
TRBJ1-2 TRBV3-1/TRBV3-2 - CASMQGSGGYTF TGTGCCAGCATGCAGGGTTCCGGTGGCTACACCTTC